The rows below give T cell receptor beta chains drawn from one sample of a study of cytomegalovirus exposure and HLA in healthy donors. Produced via immunoSEQ multiplex PCR; TCRdb's table is partial and in-frame only. Of fewer than 200,000 clones in the sample, around 90% were seen once. Input material: PBMCs. All receptors come from a boy younger than 10 in good health and CMV-seronegative. CDR3s include the opening cysteine and the closing phenylalanine or tryptophan. Each record gives: D gene, J gene, V gene, clone size, CDR3 protein, CDR3 DNA. D genes are given only for firm matches. Clone sizes are given selectively: once, few, many, or a class where the clone is expanded.

D: .; J: TRBJ2-7; V: TRBV5-1; size: .; CDR3: CASSFPTGKDDEQYF; DNA: TGCGCCAGCAGCTTCCCAACCGGGAAGGACGACGAGCAGTACTTC
D: TRBD2; J: TRBJ2-1; V: TRBV28; size: .; CDR3: CASSQVGLAGRMAYNEQFF; DNA: TGTGCCAGCAGTCAAGTTGGACTAGCGGGACGAATGGCCTACAATGAGCAGTTCTTC
D: TRBD1; J: TRBJ1-1; V: TRBV5-1; size: once; CDR3: CASSRPGTGRGGDTEAFF; DNA: TGCGCCAGCAGCCGACCCGGGACAGGGCGGGGTGGCGACACTGAAGCTTTCTTT
D: TRBD1; J: TRBJ2-2; V: TRBV11-1; size: .; CDR3: CASSLLQGGAGELFF; DNA: TGTGCCAGCAGCTTACTACAGGGGGGAGCCGGGGAGCTGTTTTTT
D: TRBD1; J: TRBJ1-2; V: TRBV29-1; size: .; CDR3: CSVSRDRGDYTF; DNA: TGCAGCGTTTCCCGGGACAGGGGAGACTACACCTTC
D: .; J: TRBJ1-5; V: TRBV27; size: .; CDR3: CASSLMGGRGGNQPQHF; DNA: TGTGCCAGCAGTCTCATGGGGGGAAGGGGCGGCAATCAGCCCCAGCATTTT
D: TRBD1; J: TRBJ2-7; V: TRBV29-1; size: .; CDR3: CSNDRDSYEQYF; DNA: TGCAGCAATGACAGGGATTCCTACGAGCAGTACTTC
D: .; J: TRBJ1-4; V: TRBV7-9; size: .; CDR3: CASSFPGINEKLFF; DNA: TGTGCCAGCAGTTTCCCGGGGATTAATGAAAAACTGTTTTTT
D: .; J: TRBJ2-1; V: TRBV7-3; size: .; CDR3: CASSPFGSDNEQFF; DNA: TGTGCCAGCAGCCCGTTCGGGAGCGACAATGAGCAGTTCTTC
D: .; J: TRBJ2-1; V: TRBV6-4; size: few; CDR3: CASSGAPGAVEQFF; DNA: TGTGCCAGCAGTGGAGCTCCGGGAGCGGTGGAGCAGTTCTTC
D: TRBD2; J: TRBJ2-3; V: TRBV28; size: .; CDR3: CASSDTTSGTDTQYF; DNA: TGTGCCAGCAGCGATACTACTAGCGGCACAGATACGCAGTATTTT
D: TRBD1; J: TRBJ2-7; V: TRBV10-3; size: .; CDR3: CAISETRTGPYEQYF; DNA: TGTGCCATCAGCGAGACTAGGACAGGGCCCTACGAGCAGTACTTC
D: TRBD1; J: TRBJ2-2; V: TRBV27; size: .; CDR3: CASTADRAPGELFF; DNA: TGTGCCAGCACCGCGGACAGGGCTCCCGGGGAGCTGTTTTTT
D: .; J: TRBJ2-1; V: TRBV11-1; size: .; CDR3: CASSRAGTYNEQFF; DNA: TGTGCCAGCAGCCGAGCAGGGACCTACAATGAGCAGTTCTTC
D: TRBD2; J: TRBJ2-1; V: TRBV9; size: .; CDR3: CASSAGILAGEQFF; DNA: TGTGCCAGCAGCGCGGGGATCTTAGCGGGTGAGCAGTTCTTC
D: .; J: TRBJ1-5; V: TRBV15; size: few; CDR3: CATSRDRAGDQPQHF; DNA: TGTGCCACCAGCAGAGATAGGGCAGGGGATCAGCCCCAGCATTTT
D: .; J: TRBJ1-3; V: TRBV6-5; size: .; CDR3: CASSYSVLSGNTIYF; DNA: TGTGCCAGCAGTTACTCGGTACTCTCTGGAAACACCATATATTTT
D: .; J: TRBJ2-7; V: TRBV6-5; size: .; CDR3: CASSLDRSYEQYF; DNA: TGTGCCAGCAGCCTCGACAGATCCTACGAGCAGTACTTC
D: .; J: TRBJ2-3; V: TRBV6-1; size: .; CDR3: CASSEGGYTQYF; DNA: TGTGCCAGCAGTGAAGGGGGCTATACGCAGTATTTT
D: .; J: TRBJ1-5; V: TRBV18; size: .; CDR3: CASSSGDGGLEQPQHF; DNA: TGTGCCAGCTCCTCCGGGGACGGGGGACTCGAGCAGCCCCAGCATTTT